This TCR beta chain stems from a study of blood T cell repertoires in COVID-19. For the study at large: T cells, B-cell-depleted T cells, or PBMCs provided the cDNA or gDNA that served as material.

The germline gives CDR1 SQVTM, CDR2 ANQGSEA. This CDR3 region has 14 residues. Trimming cost V 4 bases and J 3 bases, with 15 bases left between them. How the authors handled the data: By means of reference gene primer amplification, nucleated cell counts were estimated. The assay was immunoSEQ multiplex PCR, and TCRdb's table has in-frame clones only and misses some. The DNA was the basis for D and trimming; V, J and clone size are from that table. The sample comprises approximately 310,000 clones, 87% of which are singletons, and 1% rests with the top ten. The sequence was obtained from a man aged 45-65 years with active or convalescent COVID-19. This chain uses TRBV29-1 with TRBJ2-5, with TRBD1 as a possible D gene (7 bases). Sequencing used peripheral blood. In DNA, the CDR3 is TGCAGCGTTGGACAGGAGGGGGCAAAAGAGACCCAGTACTTC. Translation gives CSVGQEGAKETQYF. Supplemented by reference TRBV29-1 and TRBJ2-5, the full variable domain reads SAVISQKPSRDICQRGTSLTIQCQVDSQVTMMFWYRQQPGQSLTLIATANQGSEATYESGFVIDKFPISRPNLTFSTLTVSNMSPEDSSIYLCSVGQEGAKETQYFGPGTRLLVL.